Below, 12 T cell receptor beta chains from the same sample are listed, as sequenced in a study of PD-1 blockade in classical Hodgkin lymphoma. There was relapse after autologous stem cell transplantation in every patient, and there was variation in brentuximab vedotin exposure. CD4+ T cells were purified from thawed PBMCs by magnetic negative selection. The assay was immunoSEQ multiplex PCR, and TCRdb's table has in-frame clones only and misses some. The sample holds several thousand clones, 80% seen once. This specimen consisted of CD4+ T cells from blood, obtained at baseline. The receptors originated from a human donor with classical Hodgkin lymphoma.

V is TRBV5-1 and J is TRBJ2-7, with TRBD2 matching over 11 bases. Germline V gives CDR1 SGHRS, CDR2 YFSETQ. CDR3 length: 15 amino acids. J lost 2 bases, V lost 3 bases, and 4 bases had no gene match. The CDR3, as DNA: TGCGCCAGCAGCTCCAAACTAGCGGGAGCCTACGAGCAGTACTTC. This codes for CASSSKLAGAYEQYF. Based on the CDR3 plus reference TRBV5-1 and TRBJ2-7, the full variable domain is KAGVTQTPRYLIKTRGQQVTLSCSPISGHRSVSWYQQTPGQGLQFLFEYFSETQRNKGNFPGRFSGRQFSNSRSEMNVSTLELGDSALYLCASSSKLAGAYEQYFGPGTRLTVT.

In its sample, this clone was seen once. This sequence joins TRBV5-6 and TRBJ2-3; the match to TRBD2 covers 9 bases. The CDR3 is made up of 16 amino acids. The ends lost 0 bases at V and 1 base at J; junction bases unmatched: 3. Germline V gene sequence: CDR1 SGHDT, CDR2 YYEEEE. The CDR3 region is CASSLVTSGRTDTQYF. Here the CDR3 DNA reads TGTGCCAGCAGCTTGGTGACTAGCGGACGCACAGATACGCAGTATTTT.

This clone was found a few times. This rearrangement joins TRBV10-1 to TRBJ2-7; D gene unclear. The CDR3 runs 13 residues. Per germline, CDR1 WNHNN and CDR2 SYGVQD (reference sequence). The V end was cut by 2 bases, the J end by 7 bases, with 12 bases between. CDR3 loop: CASSEGRHREQYF. CDR3 sequence (DNA): TGCGCCAGCAGTGAGGGAAGGCACCGGGAGCAGTACTTC.

The rearrangement joins TRBV2 to TRBJ2-3; 11 bases agree with TRBD2. Germline values: CDR1 SNHLY, CDR2 FYNNEI. With V trimmed by 6 bases and J by 0 bases, 8 bases remained unmatched. The CDR3 has 17 residues. The CDR3 DNA follows: TGTGCCAGCAGAGCCGGGACTAGCGGAGTTAGCACAGATACGCAGTATTTT. This sequence encodes CASRAGTSGVSTDTQYF.

This rearrangement joins TRBV5-4 to TRBJ1-6; TRBD1 matches at 9 bases. With 0 bases clipped from V and 6 bases from J, the junction kept 10 bases outside the gene matches. Per the germline V gene, CDR1 is SGHNT and CDR2 is YYREEE (reference sequence). This CDR3 region has 18 residues. In DNA, the CDR3 is TGTGCCAGCAGCTTGGGGAATCCGGGACAGGGTGTTAATTCACCCCTCCACTTT. This codes for CASSLGNPGQGVNSPLHF.

V usage is TRBV28 and J usage is TRBJ2-3; 10 bases are a match to TRBD2. Germline loops: CDR1 MDHEN, CDR2 SYDVKM. This CDR3 spans 19 amino acids. V was clipped by 6 bases and J by 0 bases; unmatched bases: 15. CDR3 residues: CASSPGASGSRASTDTQYF. As DNA, the CDR3 is TGTGCCAGCAGCCCCGGGGCTAGCGGGAGTCGGGCTAGCACAGATACGCAGTATTTT. Full variable domain (rest looked up from reference TRBV28 and TRBJ2-3): DVKVTQSSRYLVKRTGEKVFLECVQDMDHENMFWYRQDPGLGLRLIYFSYDVKMKEKGDIPEGYSVSREKKERFSLILESASTNQTSMYLCASSPGASGSRASTDTQYFGPGTRLTVL.

The V call is TRBV18, the J call TRBJ1-1; D gene unclear. CDR1 and CDR2 (germline): KGHSH, LQKENI. V lost 2 bases and J 5 bases, leaving 9 bases between the germline ends. The CDR3 extends over 13 amino acids. CDR3 DNA sequence: TGTGCCAGCTCACCAGGGGTACAAACTGAAGCTTTCTTT. Amino acid sequence: CASSPGVQTEAFF.

With respect to this clone: At one boundary the junction diverges from the germline segment, which might be a read error. Different DNA sequences within this sample yield the same CDR3. The chain joins TRBV30 to TRBJ1-1; TRBD1 is a possible D gene (6 bases). The germline CDR1 and CDR2 sequences are GTSNPN and SVGIG (reference sequence). The CDR3 length is 15 residues. CDR3 nucleotide sequence: TGTGCCTGGAGAACTACAGGGTGGTCGAGCACTGAGGCTTTCTTT. Translating it yields CAWRTTGWSSTEAFF.

The chain recombines TRBV19 with TRBJ2-3; 8 bases agree with TRBD1. J gave up 5 bases and V 4 bases, and 14 bases lay outside the gene matches. The CDR3 consists of 17 residues. Germline CDR1 reads LNHDA; CDR2 reads SQIVND (reference sequence). The CDR3 sequence is CASSTSGWAGGRDTQYF. The CDR3 nucleotides read TGTGCCAGTAGTACCTCGGGGTGGGCAGGGGGCAGAGATACGCAGTATTTT.

This clone was counted only a few times. This chain links TRBV5-1 with TRBJ2-1, with D tentatively TRBD2 (6 bases). CDR1 and CDR2 (germline): SGHRS, YFSETQ. V was trimmed by 2 bases and J by 10 bases, leaving 7 bases between them. The CDR3 contains 11 residues. The chain's CDR3 is CASSFLAEQFF. DNA for the CDR3: TGCGCCAGCAGCTTCCTAGCGGAGCAGTTCTTC.

The rearrangement uses TRBV27 and TRBJ2-5; the D gene is possibly TRBD2 (7 bases). CDR3 length: 13 amino acids. Germline V CDR1 and CDR2: MNHEY, SMNVEV (reference sequence). V lost 7 bases to trimming and J lost 4 bases, with 13 bases between them. The CDR3 is CASKYREGETQYF. DNA for the CDR3: TGTGCCAGCAAGTACAGGGAGGGAGAGACCCAGTACTTC.

This clone showed up just once. This chain links TRBV7-2 with TRBJ2-7; D remains ambiguous. This CDR3 has 13 amino acids. Looked up from germline, CDR1 is SGHTA and CDR2 is FQGNSA. V was pared by 3 bases and J by 6 bases, with 12 bases between. The CDR3 nucleotides read TGTGCCAGCAGCTTGACGGTGGAGCGCGAGCAGTACTTC. Encoded protein: CASSLTVEREQYF.